The T cell receptor (beta chain) under discussion was sequenced for a study of blood T cell repertoires in COVID-19. Study background: T cells, B-cell-depleted T cells, or PBMCs provided the cDNA or gDNA that served as material.

TCRdb's table, derived via immunoSEQ multiplex PCR, lists solely in-frame clones and lacks some. Of around 130,000 clones detected, around 87% appear once; the ten largest clones hold approximately 4%. V was shortened by 2 bases and J by 7 bases, with 8 bases between the two germline ends. Germline V gene sequence: CDR1 MNHEY, CDR2 SVGEGT. This CDR3 has 13 amino acids. This sequence was found in an older woman with acute or convalescent COVID-19. The source material was peripheral blood. The chain joins TRBV6-2 or TRBV6-3 to TRBJ2-2; D uncertain. The CDR3 region is CASSYGSYGELFF. For the CDR3, the DNA is TGTGCCAGCAGTTACGGCAGTTACGGGGAGCTGTTTTTT.